The rows below give T cell receptor beta chains drawn from one sample of a study of cytomegalovirus exposure and HLA in healthy donors. This table comes from immunoSEQ multiplex PCR, and its TCRdb copy is limited to in-frame clones, with some not included. The sample records some 160,000 clones, roughly 80% being singletons. Material: PBMCs. These receptors were obtained from a male donor in good health and CMV-seropositive. Both conserved end residues are part of each CDR3. The D gene is left open where the match is weak. Expanded clones get a size class; other rows say once, few or many, or leave the size out.

v_call: TRBV10-3; j_call: TRBJ1-2; clone_size: -; d_call: -; cdr3_aa: CAISESYPEGGYTF; cdr3_nt: TGTGCCATCAGTGAGTCGTACCCGGAGGGTGGCTACACCTTC
v_call: TRBV4-3; j_call: TRBJ1-3; clone_size: -; d_call: -; cdr3_aa: CASSPQDSGNTIYF; cdr3_nt: TGCGCCAGCAGCCCACAGGACTCTGGAAACACCATATATTTT
v_call: TRBV7-8; j_call: TRBJ2-7; clone_size: once; d_call: TRBD2; cdr3_aa: CASSPSGRAYYEQYF; cdr3_nt: TGTGCCAGTTCCCCTAGCGGGAGGGCCTATTACGAGCAGTACTTC
v_call: TRBV9; j_call: TRBJ1-1; clone_size: -; d_call: -; cdr3_aa: CASSVRTGPVNTEAFF; cdr3_nt: TGTGCCAGCAGCGTTAGGACTGGCCCCGTGAACACTGAAGCTTTCTTT
v_call: TRBV19; j_call: TRBJ2-2; clone_size: -; d_call: TRBD1; cdr3_aa: CASAGTGDTGELFF; cdr3_nt: TGTGCCAGTGCCGGGACAGGGGACACCGGGGAGCTGTTTTTT
v_call: TRBV7-9; j_call: TRBJ1-5; clone_size: -; d_call: TRBD1; cdr3_aa: CASSPWTGGNQPQHF; cdr3_nt: TGTGCCAGCAGCCCGTGGACAGGGGGCAATCAGCCCCAGCATTTT
v_call: TRBV30; j_call: TRBJ2-4; clone_size: once; d_call: -; cdr3_aa: CAWSVQNKNIQYF; cdr3_nt: TGTGCCTGGAGTGTGCAGAATAAAAACATTCAGTACTTC
v_call: TRBV28; j_call: TRBJ2-1; clone_size: -; d_call: -; cdr3_aa: CASSPYSFRGGSYNEQFF; cdr3_nt: TGTGCCAGCAGTCCTTACTCTTTCCGGGGTGGCTCCTACAATGAGCAGTTCTTC
v_call: TRBV7-2; j_call: TRBJ2-7; clone_size: -; d_call: -; cdr3_aa: CASSLVGGASYEQYF; cdr3_nt: TGTGCCAGCAGCTTAGTGGGGGGGGCCTCCTACGAGCAGTACTTC
v_call: TRBV5-4; j_call: TRBJ2-5; clone_size: once; d_call: -; cdr3_aa: CASNNQRGGETQYF; cdr3_nt: TGTGCCAGCAACAATCAAAGGGGGGGGGAGACCCAGTACTTC
v_call: TRBV6-5; j_call: TRBJ2-2; clone_size: -; d_call: TRBD1; cdr3_aa: CASSYLGTANTGELFF; cdr3_nt: TGTGCCAGCAGTTACTTGGGGACAGCGAACACCGGGGAGCTGTTTTTT
v_call: TRBV2; j_call: TRBJ2-3; clone_size: -; d_call: TRBD1; cdr3_aa: CASSPGTAYTDTQYF; cdr3_nt: TGTGCCAGCAGCCCCGGGACAGCCTACACAGATACGCAGTATTTT
v_call: TRBV30; j_call: TRBJ1-2; clone_size: -; d_call: -; cdr3_aa: CAWSPSGGANYGYTF; cdr3_nt: TGTGCCTGGAGTCCTTCTGGAGGAGCTAACTATGGCTACACCTTC
v_call: TRBV5-1; j_call: TRBJ2-2; clone_size: -; d_call: TRBD1; cdr3_aa: CASSSLRGRDTGELFF; cdr3_nt: TGCGCCAGCAGCTCCCTCAGGGGGCGCGACACCGGGGAGCTGTTTTTT
v_call: TRBV23-1; j_call: TRBJ2-3; clone_size: -; d_call: TRBD1; cdr3_aa: CASSQSTWTGLCTDTQYF; cdr3_nt: TGCGCCAGCAGTCAATCTACTTGGACAGGCCTCTGCACAGATACGCAGTATTTT
v_call: TRBV6-5; j_call: TRBJ2-5; clone_size: -; d_call: -; cdr3_aa: CASSYLGQVYF; cdr3_nt: TGTGCCAGCAGTTATCTGGGACAAGTGTACTTC
v_call: TRBV18; j_call: TRBJ1-3; clone_size: once; d_call: TRBD1; cdr3_aa: CASSPPTGRTSGNTIYF; cdr3_nt: TGTGCCAGCTCACCCCCGACAGGGAGGACGTCTGGAAACACCATATATTTT
v_call: TRBV6-5; j_call: TRBJ2-7; clone_size: -; d_call: TRBD2; cdr3_aa: CASSEILAGVKEQYF; cdr3_nt: TGTGCCAGCAGCGAAATACTAGCGGGAGTAAAAGAGCAGTACTTC
v_call: TRBV7-9; j_call: TRBJ2-2; clone_size: -; d_call: -; cdr3_aa: CASSLPRAGELFF; cdr3_nt: TGTGCCAGCAGCTTGCCGAGGGCCGGGGAGCTGTTTTTT
v_call: TRBV7-9; j_call: TRBJ1-5; clone_size: -; d_call: -; cdr3_aa: CASSRTGGGNQPQHF; cdr3_nt: TGTGCCAGCAGCCGCACGGGGGGTGGCAATCAGCCCCAGCATTTT
v_call: TRBV30; j_call: TRBJ2-7; clone_size: -; d_call: -; cdr3_aa: CAWSVVGAIAYEQYF; cdr3_nt: TGTGCCTGGAGTGTGGTAGGGGCCATAGCCTACGAGCAGTACTTC
v_call: TRBV7-2; j_call: TRBJ2-7; clone_size: -; d_call: -; cdr3_aa: CASSSPWGPRVHAEQYF; cdr3_nt: TGTGCCAGCAGCTCCCCCTGGGGCCCACGGGTCCATGCGGAGCAGTACTTC
v_call: TRBV7-2; j_call: TRBJ1-2; clone_size: -; d_call: TRBD1; cdr3_aa: CASSPGWQGAYGYTF; cdr3_nt: TGTGCCAGCAGCCCCGGTTGGCAGGGGGCCTATGGCTACACCTTC
v_call: TRBV7-8; j_call: TRBJ1-1; clone_size: -; d_call: -; cdr3_aa: CASSLSRTPGRAGSTEAFF; cdr3_nt: TGTGCCAGCAGCTTATCCCGCACACCGGGCCGGGCGGGGAGCACTGAAGCTTTCTTT
v_call: TRBV7-2; j_call: TRBJ2-1; clone_size: -; d_call: TRBD1; cdr3_aa: CASSLAAIRTGVNEQFF; cdr3_nt: TGTGCCAGCAGCTTAGCGGCTATACGGACAGGGGTTAATGAGCAGTTCTTC
v_call: TRBV27; j_call: TRBJ1-2; clone_size: -; d_call: TRBD1; cdr3_aa: CASSSFGQGWNYGYTF; cdr3_nt: TGTGCCAGCAGTTCTTTCGGACAGGGGTGGAACTATGGCTACACCTTC
v_call: TRBV6-1; j_call: TRBJ1-1; clone_size: -; d_call: TRBD1; cdr3_aa: CASSAIGQGKNTEAFF; cdr3_nt: TGTGCCAGCAGTGCAATCGGACAGGGCAAGAACACTGAAGCTTTCTTT
v_call: TRBV30; j_call: TRBJ2-1; clone_size: -; d_call: TRBD2; cdr3_aa: CAWNPGRVGEQFF; cdr3_nt: TGTGCCTGGAATCCCGGGAGGGTTGGTGAGCAGTTCTTC
v_call: TRBV27; j_call: TRBJ1-5; clone_size: -; d_call: -; cdr3_aa: CASSPTGQPQHF; cdr3_nt: TGTGCCAGCAGTCCCACAGGTCAGCCCCAGCATTTT
v_call: TRBV7-8; j_call: TRBJ2-7; clone_size: few; d_call: -; cdr3_aa: CASSRDFTTYEQYF; cdr3_nt: TGTGCCAGCAGTCGGGACTTCACCACCTACGAGCAGTACTTC
v_call: TRBV6-4; j_call: TRBJ2-7; clone_size: -; d_call: TRBD2; cdr3_aa: CASSDSKRPSGSYEQYF; cdr3_nt: TGTGCCAGCAGTGACTCGAAGAGGCCTAGCGGATCCTACGAGCAGTACTTC
v_call: TRBV7-2; j_call: TRBJ2-7; clone_size: -; d_call: -; cdr3_aa: CASSFGGGEQYF; cdr3_nt: TGTGCCAGCAGCTTCGGCGGCGGCGAGCAGTACTTC
v_call: TRBV27; j_call: TRBJ2-1; clone_size: -; d_call: TRBD2; cdr3_aa: CASTHFRGGPNNEQFF; cdr3_nt: TGTGCCAGCACCCATTTCCGGGGGGGGCCCAACAATGAGCAGTTCTTC
v_call: TRBV7-2; j_call: TRBJ1-6; clone_size: once; d_call: TRBD1; cdr3_aa: CASSADRGYGSPLHF; cdr3_nt: TGTGCCAGCAGCGCCGACAGGGGGTATGGATCACCCCTCCACTTT
v_call: TRBV5-1; j_call: TRBJ2-7; clone_size: -; d_call: TRBD2; cdr3_aa: CASSLWPGGASGSSYEQYF; cdr3_nt: TGCGCCAGCAGCTTGTGGCCGGGGGGGGCTAGCGGGAGTAGTTACGAGCAGTACTTC